This T cell receptor (beta chain) was profiled in a study of shared clonotypes between healthy human individuals. Notes on the study in general: Generation of non-shared clonotypes was less probable than generation of clonotypes shared by all four donors. Among a few donors, roughly 5% of naive CD4 clonotypes were found in common.

The junction had 12 bases not matched to a gene; V was cut back by 2 bases and J by 3 bases. This CDR3 is built from 18 residues. In germline, CDR1 is MDHEN, CDR2 SYDVKM. With respect to this clone: The target antigen is unknown.

The repertoire was sequenced with immunoSEQ multiplex PCR; TCRdb's copy has only in-frame clones and lacks some. Of 1.6 million or so clones listed, approximately 98.5% are singletons. The specimen sequenced was naive CD4+ T cells sorted from blood. Subset specified: CD45RA+ positively selected. This receptor was identified in a man aged 25 to 40 in good health. The V and J genes are TRBV28 and TRBJ1-2; TRBD1 matches at 10 bases. The chain's CDR3 is CASSLGILGTGDDYGYTF. CDR3 DNA sequence: TGTGCCAGCAGTTTAGGGATCCTGGGGACAGGGGACGACTATGGCTACACCTTC.